A selection of T cell receptor beta chains follows, all from one sample in a study of radiation and T cells in renal cell carcinoma. Data came from immunoSEQ multiplex PCR; TCRdb stores just in-frame clones and leaves some out. The data show under 55,000 clones, approximately 80% seen once. The sequencing used blood, collected from a patient whose treatment included radiotherapy and nephrectomy. These receptors came from a woman in her 70s with renal cell carcinoma. Each CDR3 is given with its conserved first and last residue. Each record gives: V gene, J gene, clone size, D gene, CDR3 DNA, CDR3 protein. The D gene is left open where the match is weak. Expanded clones are given a class, and other clones once, few, many or no size at all.

v_gene: TRBV5-1; j_gene: TRBJ1-1; abundance: .; d_gene: TRBD1; CDR3nt: TGCGCCAGCAGCGAACAGGGGGCGCCGACTGAAGCTTTCTTT; CDR3aa: CASSEQGAPTEAFF
v_gene: TRBV4-1; j_gene: TRBJ2-5; abundance: .; d_gene: TRBD2; CDR3nt: TGCGCCAGCAGCCACTTTACACAAACGACTAGCGGGAGGGCCGGGGAGACCCAGTACTTC; CDR3aa: CASSHFTQTTSGRAGETQYF
v_gene: TRBV9; j_gene: TRBJ1-5; abundance: few; d_gene: .; CDR3nt: TGTGCCAGCAGCGTAGATGGGAGAGATCAGCCCCAGCATTTT; CDR3aa: CASSVDGRDQPQHF
v_gene: TRBV21-1; j_gene: TRBJ1-3; abundance: .; d_gene: .; CDR3nt: TGTGCCAGCAGCAATGGGCAAACCCCCGGGACCTTTGGCGGAAACACCATATATTTT; CDR3aa: CASSNGQTPGTFGGNTIYF
v_gene: TRBV2; j_gene: TRBJ1-2; abundance: .; d_gene: TRBD1; CDR3nt: TGTGCCACCTCGCTGGGGACAGGGCTCTCCTATGGCTACACCTTC; CDR3aa: CATSLGTGLSYGYTF
v_gene: TRBV5-1; j_gene: TRBJ1-5; abundance: .; d_gene: .; CDR3nt: TGCGCCAGCAGCTTGGACGGCAGGGGCGGTCAGCCCCAGCATTTT; CDR3aa: CASSLDGRGGQPQHF
v_gene: TRBV21-1; j_gene: TRBJ1-1; abundance: .; d_gene: .; CDR3nt: TGTGCCAGCAGCAAATTATGGACAGGGTCTACTGAAGCTTTCTTT; CDR3aa: CASSKLWTGSTEAFF
v_gene: TRBV6-6; j_gene: TRBJ2-1; abundance: .; d_gene: .; CDR3nt: TGTGCCAGTCTCCTGAGGGATGAGCAGTTCTTC; CDR3aa: CASLLRDEQFF
v_gene: TRBV29-1; j_gene: TRBJ2-1; abundance: few; d_gene: TRBD1; CDR3nt: TGCAGCGTTGTTTTAGACAGGGGTTACTACAATGAGCAGTTCTTC; CDR3aa: CSVVLDRGYYNEQFF
v_gene: TRBV4-1; j_gene: TRBJ2-7; abundance: .; d_gene: .; CDR3nt: TGCGCCAGCAGCCATCGGACCCAAGGTTCGAACGAGCAGTACTTC; CDR3aa: CASSHRTQGSNEQYF
v_gene: TRBV10-2; j_gene: TRBJ1-4; abundance: .; d_gene: .; CDR3nt: TGCGCCAGCAGTGAGACGGAGTTAAATGAAAAACTGTTTTTT; CDR3aa: CASSETELNEKLFF
v_gene: TRBV11-3; j_gene: TRBJ2-1; abundance: .; d_gene: .; CDR3nt: TGTGCCAGCAGCGAAGTGGGGGGGGCCCGGCCCAATGAGCAGTTCTTC; CDR3aa: CASSEVGGARPNEQFF
v_gene: TRBV7-9; j_gene: TRBJ2-1; abundance: once; d_gene: .; CDR3nt: TGTGCCAGCAGCTTCGTGTATGGGGGAGAGGGGTCCTACAATGAGCAGTTCTTC; CDR3aa: CASSFVYGGEGSYNEQFF
v_gene: TRBV5-1; j_gene: TRBJ1-1; abundance: .; d_gene: .; CDR3nt: TGCGCCAGCAGCTCCCTTTTAGAGGGCACTGAAGCTTTCTTT; CDR3aa: CASSSLLEGTEAFF
v_gene: TRBV4-2; j_gene: TRBJ2-1; abundance: .; d_gene: TRBD2; CDR3nt: TGTGCCAGCAGCCAAGTTGGGTTAGCGGGAGGTGCCGCCTACAATGAGCAGTTCTTC; CDR3aa: CASSQVGLAGGAAYNEQFF
v_gene: TRBV10-3; j_gene: TRBJ2-7; abundance: .; d_gene: TRBD2; CDR3nt: TGTGCCAGTCGGGGACTAGCGGAAAACTACGAGCAGTACTTC; CDR3aa: CASRGLAENYEQYF
v_gene: TRBV25-1; j_gene: TRBJ2-5; abundance: few; d_gene: .; CDR3nt: TGTGCCAGCAGTGAGAAGGGTCACCAAGAGACCCAGTACTTC; CDR3aa: CASSEKGHQETQYF
v_gene: TRBV5-5; j_gene: TRBJ1-4; abundance: .; d_gene: .; CDR3nt: TGTGCCAGCAGCTTCTCAGCGGGGGCTAATGAAAAACTGTTTTTT; CDR3aa: CASSFSAGANEKLFF
v_gene: TRBV4-2; j_gene: TRBJ1-4; abundance: .; d_gene: TRBD1; CDR3nt: TGTGCCAGCAGCCGACAGGGTGAAAAACTGTTTTTT; CDR3aa: CASSRQGEKLFF
v_gene: TRBV5-6; j_gene: TRBJ1-3; abundance: .; d_gene: .; CDR3nt: TGTGCCAGCAGCTGGACGGACACCTCTGGAAACACCATATATTTT; CDR3aa: CASSWTDTSGNTIYF
v_gene: TRBV27; j_gene: TRBJ2-1; abundance: .; d_gene: TRBD2; CDR3nt: TGTGCCAGCAGTTTATCCGCGGGGGGGAACAATGAGCAGTTCTTC; CDR3aa: CASSLSAGGNNEQFF
v_gene: TRBV5-1; j_gene: TRBJ2-7; abundance: .; d_gene: .; CDR3nt: TGCGCCAGCAGCTTACAGGGACCCTACGAGCAGTACTTC; CDR3aa: CASSLQGPYEQYF
v_gene: TRBV7-9; j_gene: TRBJ2-5; abundance: .; d_gene: .; CDR3nt: TGTGCCAGCAGGTCAGGTTGGGGGTTAAGCAGAGAGACCCAGTACTTC; CDR3aa: CASRSGWGLSRETQYF
v_gene: TRBV19; j_gene: TRBJ2-7; abundance: once; d_gene: .; CDR3nt: TGTGCCAGTAGTCCCGTCTCAAGCGGGTCCTACGAGCAGTACTTC; CDR3aa: CASSPVSSGSYEQYF
v_gene: TRBV20-1; j_gene: TRBJ2-1; abundance: .; d_gene: .; CDR3nt: TGCAGTGCTCTACGTAATGAGCAGTTCTTC; CDR3aa: CSALRNEQFF
v_gene: TRBV11-2; j_gene: TRBJ2-2; abundance: .; d_gene: .; CDR3nt: TGTGCCAGCAGCCCTACAGGGTCCACCGGGGAGCTGTTTTTT; CDR3aa: CASSPTGSTGELFF
v_gene: TRBV5-4; j_gene: TRBJ2-5; abundance: .; d_gene: .; CDR3nt: TGTGCCAGCAGCCCCCCGGGAGTTGAGACCCAGTACTTC; CDR3aa: CASSPPGVETQYF
v_gene: TRBV19; j_gene: TRBJ1-1; abundance: .; d_gene: .; CDR3nt: TGTGCCAGTAGTCCAGCTATGAACACTGAAGCTTTCTTT; CDR3aa: CASSPAMNTEAFF
v_gene: TRBV2; j_gene: TRBJ1-1; abundance: .; d_gene: .; CDR3nt: TGTGCCAGCAGTGAAGATGCAGGCGGGGGAGCTTTCTTT; CDR3aa: CASSEDAGGGAFF
v_gene: TRBV10-3; j_gene: TRBJ1-2; abundance: .; d_gene: .; CDR3nt: TGTGCCATCAGTCCCTCGGGGGGAACAGACTATGGCTACACCTTC; CDR3aa: CAISPSGGTDYGYTF
v_gene: TRBV2; j_gene: TRBJ2-3; abundance: .; d_gene: TRBD2; CDR3nt: TGTGCCAGCAGTGATAGGACTAGCCGCCTCGATACGCAGTATTTT; CDR3aa: CASSDRTSRLDTQYF
v_gene: TRBV7-9; j_gene: TRBJ2-7; abundance: .; d_gene: .; CDR3nt: TGTGCCAGCAGCCGGGTCGTCTACGAGCAGTACTTC; CDR3aa: CASSRVVYEQYF
v_gene: TRBV7-2; j_gene: TRBJ1-2; abundance: .; d_gene: .; CDR3nt: TGTGCCAGCAGCTTATCGACCGGGACTGAGTATTATGGCTACACCTTC; CDR3aa: CASSLSTGTEYYGYTF
v_gene: TRBV7-2; j_gene: TRBJ2-2; abundance: .; d_gene: TRBD2; CDR3nt: TGTGCCAGCAGCCTGGGGGGACTAGCGGGAGCGACCGGGGAGCTGTTTTTT; CDR3aa: CASSLGGLAGATGELFF
v_gene: TRBV7-8; j_gene: TRBJ2-2; abundance: .; d_gene: .; CDR3nt: TGTGCCAGCAGCTTAGTGGACACCGGGGAGCTGTTTTTT; CDR3aa: CASSLVDTGELFF
v_gene: TRBV6-1; j_gene: TRBJ1-6; abundance: once; d_gene: .; CDR3nt: TGTGCCAGCAGTTTTAGGGTGGCAAATAATTCACCCCTCCACTTT; CDR3aa: CASSFRVANNSPLHF
v_gene: TRBV28; j_gene: TRBJ2-6; abundance: .; d_gene: .; CDR3nt: TGTGCCAGCAGTTTGTCAGAGACTGGGGCCAACGTCCTGACTTTC; CDR3aa: CASSLSETGANVLTF
v_gene: TRBV6-5; j_gene: TRBJ1-1; abundance: .; d_gene: TRBD1; CDR3nt: TGTGCCAGCAGATCACAGGGGACTGAAGCTTTCTTT; CDR3aa: CASRSQGTEAFF
v_gene: TRBV18; j_gene: TRBJ1-1; abundance: .; d_gene: .; CDR3nt: TGTGCCAGCTCACCACGGGACCCTGGGGTCACTGAAGCTTTCTTT; CDR3aa: CASSPRDPGVTEAFF
v_gene: TRBV11-1; j_gene: TRBJ2-7; abundance: .; d_gene: .; CDR3nt: TGTGCCAGCAGCTTAGGGTACCTGCACAACGAGCAGTACTTC; CDR3aa: CASSLGYLHNEQYF
v_gene: TRBV29-1; j_gene: TRBJ2-7; abundance: .; d_gene: TRBD2; CDR3nt: TGCAGCGTTGTTTACCCTAGCGGGTACGAGCAGTACTTC; CDR3aa: CSVVYPSGYEQYF
v_gene: TRBV7-9; j_gene: TRBJ1-4; abundance: .; d_gene: TRBD1; CDR3nt: TGTGCCAGCAGCAACCGGGACAGACCCATTGAAAAACTGTTTTTT; CDR3aa: CASSNRDRPIEKLFF
v_gene: TRBV4-3; j_gene: TRBJ2-1; abundance: .; d_gene: TRBD2; CDR3nt: TGCGCCAGCAGCTTAGAGCGGGAATCCTACAATGAGCAGTTCTTC; CDR3aa: CASSLERESYNEQFF
v_gene: TRBV6-5; j_gene: TRBJ1-2; abundance: once; d_gene: TRBD1; CDR3nt: TGTGCCAGCAGTTACTCAAGGGACAGGGTTTATGGCTACACCTTC; CDR3aa: CASSYSRDRVYGYTF
v_gene: TRBV9; j_gene: TRBJ2-7; abundance: .; d_gene: .; CDR3nt: TGTGCCAGCAGCGGTACAGCGGAATCCTACGAGCAGTACTTC; CDR3aa: CASSGTAESYEQYF
v_gene: TRBV7-9; j_gene: TRBJ2-7; abundance: .; d_gene: .; CDR3nt: TGTGCCAGCAGCTTAGGCGGGGCGGGACAGTACGAGCAGTACTTC; CDR3aa: CASSLGGAGQYEQYF
v_gene: TRBV9; j_gene: TRBJ1-3; abundance: once; d_gene: TRBD1; CDR3nt: TGTGCCAGCAGCGCGGGACAGCCCCGCTCTGGAAACACCATATATTTT; CDR3aa: CASSAGQPRSGNTIYF
v_gene: TRBV6-1; j_gene: TRBJ1-2; abundance: .; d_gene: TRBD1; CDR3nt: TGTGCCAGCAGCGAGCGACAGGGGGCTGGCTACACCTTC; CDR3aa: CASSERQGAGYTF
v_gene: TRBV2; j_gene: TRBJ1-1; abundance: .; d_gene: TRBD1; CDR3nt: TGTGCCAGCAGTGAAGCGCGACAGGGGCTGGGGAACACTGAAGCTTTCTTT; CDR3aa: CASSEARQGLGNTEAFF
v_gene: TRBV2; j_gene: TRBJ2-1; abundance: .; d_gene: TRBD2; CDR3nt: TGTGCCAGCAGGGCCGGGACTAGCGGGAGCATTAGGATCGATGAGCAGTTCTTC; CDR3aa: CASRAGTSGSIRIDEQFF
v_gene: TRBV21-1; j_gene: TRBJ1-4; abundance: .; d_gene: .; CDR3nt: TGTGCCAGCAGCAAAGTAGAGGACAGGGAGGCTAATGAAAAACTGTTTTTT; CDR3aa: CASSKVEDREANEKLFF
v_gene: TRBV11-2; j_gene: TRBJ1-1; abundance: few; d_gene: .; CDR3nt: TGTGCCAGCAGCTTAGATCTGGAGGGACTAGCTTTCTTT; CDR3aa: CASSLDLEGLAFF
v_gene: TRBV18; j_gene: TRBJ1-3; abundance: .; d_gene: .; CDR3nt: TGTGCCAGCTCACCACCGGGGCAGAACGGAAACACCATATATTTT; CDR3aa: CASSPPGQNGNTIYF
v_gene: TRBV10-2; j_gene: TRBJ1-2; abundance: .; d_gene: .; CDR3nt: TGCGCCAGCAGTTCTAGACAACGAGGGTCATATGGCTACACCTTC; CDR3aa: CASSSRQRGSYGYTF
v_gene: TRBV5-1; j_gene: TRBJ1-1; abundance: .; d_gene: .; CDR3nt: TGCGCCAGTTGGCAGGAAGGGAACACTGAAGCTTTCTTT; CDR3aa: CASWQEGNTEAFF
v_gene: TRBV6-6; j_gene: TRBJ2-3; abundance: once; d_gene: TRBD2; CDR3nt: TGTGCCAGCAGTTACTCTAGCGGGGGGAGAGATACGCAGTATTTT; CDR3aa: CASSYSSGGRDTQYF
v_gene: TRBV20-1; j_gene: TRBJ1-2; abundance: .; d_gene: .; CDR3nt: TGCAGTGCTAGGTCCTTTTCTGGCTACACCTTC; CDR3aa: CSARSFSGYTF
v_gene: TRBV29-1; j_gene: TRBJ2-5; abundance: .; d_gene: .; CDR3nt: TGCAGCGTGTACAGGGGAGGGGGCCAAGAGACCCAGTACTTC; CDR3aa: CSVYRGGGQETQYF
v_gene: TRBV7-3; j_gene: TRBJ2-2; abundance: .; d_gene: TRBD1; CDR3nt: TGTGCCAGCAGCCGGGACAGGGACACCGGGGAGCTGTTTTTT; CDR3aa: CASSRDRDTGELFF